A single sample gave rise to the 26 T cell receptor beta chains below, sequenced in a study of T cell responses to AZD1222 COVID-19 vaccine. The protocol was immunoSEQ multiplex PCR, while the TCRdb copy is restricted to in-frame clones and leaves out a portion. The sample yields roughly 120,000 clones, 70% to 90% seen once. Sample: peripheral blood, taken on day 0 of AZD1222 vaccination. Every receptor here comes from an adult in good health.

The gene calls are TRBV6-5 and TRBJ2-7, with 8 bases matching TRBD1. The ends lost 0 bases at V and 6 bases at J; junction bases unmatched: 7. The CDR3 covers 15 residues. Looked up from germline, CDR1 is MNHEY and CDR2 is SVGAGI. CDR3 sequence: CASSYSIGQGGEQYF. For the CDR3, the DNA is TGTGCCAGCAGTTACTCAATTGGACAGGGAGGCGAGCAGTACTTC.

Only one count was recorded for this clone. CDR3 sequence: CATSDGRWTEAFF. CDR3 coding DNA: TGTGCCACCAGTGACGGCCGTTGGACTGAAGCTTTCTTT. The V gene is TRBV24-1, the J gene TRBJ1-1; no reliable D call. The germline V gene has CDR1 KGHDR and CDR2 SFDVKD. V lost 4 bases, J lost 5 bases, and 10 bases lay in between. The CDR3 is 13 amino acids.

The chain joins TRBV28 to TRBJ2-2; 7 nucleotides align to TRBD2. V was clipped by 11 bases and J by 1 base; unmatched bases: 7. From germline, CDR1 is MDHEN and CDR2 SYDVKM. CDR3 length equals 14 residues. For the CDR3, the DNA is TGTGCCGGCGGGGGAGGGTTGAACACCGGGGAGCTGTTTTTT. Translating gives CAGGGGLNTGELFF.

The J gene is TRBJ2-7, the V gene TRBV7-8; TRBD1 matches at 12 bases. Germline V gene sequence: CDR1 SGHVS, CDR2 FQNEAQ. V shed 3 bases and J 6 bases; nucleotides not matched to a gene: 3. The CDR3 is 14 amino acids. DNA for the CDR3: TGTGCCAGCAGCTTTGGGACAGGGGGCACCGAGCAGTACTTC. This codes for CASSFGTGGTEQYF. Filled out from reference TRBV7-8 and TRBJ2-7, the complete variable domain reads GAGVSQSPRYKVAKRGQDVALRCDPISGHVSLFWYQQALGQGPEFLTYFQNEAQLDKSGLPSDRFFAERPEGSVSTLKIQRTQQEDSAVYLCASSFGTGGTEQYFGPGTRLTVT.

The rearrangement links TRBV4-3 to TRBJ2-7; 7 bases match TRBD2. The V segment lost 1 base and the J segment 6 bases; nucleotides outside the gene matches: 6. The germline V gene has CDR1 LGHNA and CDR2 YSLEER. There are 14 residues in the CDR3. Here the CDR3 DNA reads TGCGCCAGCAGCCAAGTTGGACTAGAGGGCGAGCAGTACTTC. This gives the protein CASSQVGLEGEQYF.

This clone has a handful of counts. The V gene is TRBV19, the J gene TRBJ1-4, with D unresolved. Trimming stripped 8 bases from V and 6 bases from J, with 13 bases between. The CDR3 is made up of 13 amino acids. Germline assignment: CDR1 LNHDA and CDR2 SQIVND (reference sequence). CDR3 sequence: CASGEATYEKLFF. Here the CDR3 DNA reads TGTGCCAGTGGGGAAGCTACATATGAAAAACTGTTTTTT.

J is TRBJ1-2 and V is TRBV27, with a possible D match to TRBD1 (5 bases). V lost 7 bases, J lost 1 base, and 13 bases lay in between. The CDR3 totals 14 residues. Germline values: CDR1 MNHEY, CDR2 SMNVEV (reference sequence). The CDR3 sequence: CASTATASNYGYTF. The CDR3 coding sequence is TGTGCCAGCACCGCGACAGCGAGTAACTATGGCTACACCTTC.

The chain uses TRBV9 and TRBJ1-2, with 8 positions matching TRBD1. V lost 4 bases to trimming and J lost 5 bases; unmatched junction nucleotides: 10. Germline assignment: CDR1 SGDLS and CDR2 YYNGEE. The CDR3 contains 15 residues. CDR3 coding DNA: TGTGCCAGCAGCCCCCGGGGACAGGCCGATTATGGCTACACCTTC. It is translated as CASSPRGQADYGYTF.

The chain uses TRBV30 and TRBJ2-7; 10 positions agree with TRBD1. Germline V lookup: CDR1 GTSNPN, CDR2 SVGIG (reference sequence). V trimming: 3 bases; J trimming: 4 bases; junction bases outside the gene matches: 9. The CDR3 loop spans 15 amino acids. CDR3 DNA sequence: TGTGCCTGGAGCTTGTCCGGGACAGGGGTATACGAGCAGTACTTC. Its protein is CAWSLSGTGVYEQYF.

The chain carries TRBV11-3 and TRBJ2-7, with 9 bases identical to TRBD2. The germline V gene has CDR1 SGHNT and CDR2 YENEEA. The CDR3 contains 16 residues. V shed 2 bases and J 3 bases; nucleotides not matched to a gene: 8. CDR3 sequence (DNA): TGTGCCAGCAGCTTAACGGGACTAGCACTTCTCTACGAGCAGTACTTC. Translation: CASSLTGLALLYEQYF. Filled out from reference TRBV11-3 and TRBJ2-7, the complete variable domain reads EAGVVQSPRYKIIEKKQPVAFWCNPISGHNTLYWYLQNLGQGPELLIRYENEEAVDDSQLPKDRFSAERLKGVDSTLKIQPAELGDSAVYLCASSLTGLALLYEQYFGPGTRLTVT.

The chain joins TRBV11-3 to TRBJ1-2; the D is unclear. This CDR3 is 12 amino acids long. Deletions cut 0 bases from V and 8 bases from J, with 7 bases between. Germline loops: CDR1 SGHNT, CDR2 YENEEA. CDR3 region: CASSLDAGGYTF. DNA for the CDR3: TGTGCCAGCAGCTTAGATGCGGGCGGCTACACCTTC. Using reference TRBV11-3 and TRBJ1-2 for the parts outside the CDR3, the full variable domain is EAGVVQSPRYKIIEKKQPVAFWCNPISGHNTLYWYLQNLGQGPELLIRYENEEAVDDSQLPKDRFSAERLKGVDSTLKIQPAELGDSAVYLCASSLDAGGYTFGSGTRLTVV.

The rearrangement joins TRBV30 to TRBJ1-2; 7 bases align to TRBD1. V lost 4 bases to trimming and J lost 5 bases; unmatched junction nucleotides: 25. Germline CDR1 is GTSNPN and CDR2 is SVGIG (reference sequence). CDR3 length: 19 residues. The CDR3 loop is CAWTKRVTGSNLGGYGYTF. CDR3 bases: TGTGCCTGGACCAAACGAGTGACAGGGTCGAACTTAGGGGGATATGGCTACACCTTC.

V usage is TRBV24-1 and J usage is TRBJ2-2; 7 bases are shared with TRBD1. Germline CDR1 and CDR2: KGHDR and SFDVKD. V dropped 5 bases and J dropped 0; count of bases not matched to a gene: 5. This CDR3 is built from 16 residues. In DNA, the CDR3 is TGTGCCACCAGTGGGGGACAGAACGCGAACACCGGGGAGCTGTTTTTT. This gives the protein CATSGGQNANTGELFF.

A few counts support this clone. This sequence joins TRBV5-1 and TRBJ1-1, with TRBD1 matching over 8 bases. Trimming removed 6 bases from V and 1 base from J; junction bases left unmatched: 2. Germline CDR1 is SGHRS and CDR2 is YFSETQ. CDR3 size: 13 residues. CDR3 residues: CASTGQENTEAFF. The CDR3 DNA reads TGCGCCAGCACGGGACAGGAGAACACTGAAGCTTTCTTT. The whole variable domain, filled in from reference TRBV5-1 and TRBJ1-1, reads KAGVTQTPRYLIKTRGQQVTLSCSPISGHRSVSWYQQTPGQGLQFLFEYFSETQRNKGNFPGRFSGRQFSNSRSEMNVSTLELGDSALYLCASTGQENTEAFFGQGTRLTVV.

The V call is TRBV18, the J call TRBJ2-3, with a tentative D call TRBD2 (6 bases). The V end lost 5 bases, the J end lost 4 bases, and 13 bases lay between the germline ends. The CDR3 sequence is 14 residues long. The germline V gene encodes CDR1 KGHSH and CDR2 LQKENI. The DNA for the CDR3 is TGTGCCAGCTCAAGTGGGACTGGCGCAGATACGCAGTATTTT. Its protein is CASSSGTGADTQYF.

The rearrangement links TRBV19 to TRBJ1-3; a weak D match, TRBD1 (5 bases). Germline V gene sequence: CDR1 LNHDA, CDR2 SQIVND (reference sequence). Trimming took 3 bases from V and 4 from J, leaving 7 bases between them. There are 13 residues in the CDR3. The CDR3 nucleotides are TGTGCCAGTAGTATCGGACAAGGAAACACCATATATTTT. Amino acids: CASSIGQGNTIYF. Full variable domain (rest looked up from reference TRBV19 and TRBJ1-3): DGGITQSPKYLFRKEGQNVTLSCEQNLNHDAMYWYRQDPGQGLRLIYYSQIVNDFQKGDIAEGYSVSREKKESFPLTVTSAQKNPTAFYLCASSIGQGNTIYFGEGSWLTVV.

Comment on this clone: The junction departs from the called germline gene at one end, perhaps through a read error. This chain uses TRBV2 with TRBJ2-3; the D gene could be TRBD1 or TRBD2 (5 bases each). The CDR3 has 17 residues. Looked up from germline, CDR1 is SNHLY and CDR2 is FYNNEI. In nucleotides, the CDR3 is TGTGCCAGCAGGGAAGTTGGGACCCTGGGCGGTTATGATACGCAGTATTTT. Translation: CASREVGTLGGYDTQYF.

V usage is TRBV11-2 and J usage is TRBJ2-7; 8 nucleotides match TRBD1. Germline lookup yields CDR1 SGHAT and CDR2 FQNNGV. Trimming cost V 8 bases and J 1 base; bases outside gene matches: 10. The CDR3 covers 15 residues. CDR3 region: CASRKFGQGSYEQYF. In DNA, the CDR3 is TGTGCCAGCCGAAAATTCGGACAGGGATCCTACGAGCAGTACTTC.

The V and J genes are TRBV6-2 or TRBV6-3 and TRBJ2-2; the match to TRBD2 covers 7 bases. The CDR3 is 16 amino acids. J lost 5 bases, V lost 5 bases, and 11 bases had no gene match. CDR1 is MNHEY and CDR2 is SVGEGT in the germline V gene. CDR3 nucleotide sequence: TGTGCCAGCAGTAGGGGACTAACCCAAAAAACCGGGGAGCTGTTTTTT. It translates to CASSRGLTQKTGELFF.

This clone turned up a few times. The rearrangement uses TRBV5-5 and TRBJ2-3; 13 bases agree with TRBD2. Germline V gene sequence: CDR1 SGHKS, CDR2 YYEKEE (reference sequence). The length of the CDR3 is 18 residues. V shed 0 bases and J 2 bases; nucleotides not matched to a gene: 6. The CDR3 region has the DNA TGTGCCAGCAGCTTGGAGGGGGGACTAGCGGGATACACAGATACGCAGTATTTT. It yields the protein CASSLEGGLAGYTDTQYF.

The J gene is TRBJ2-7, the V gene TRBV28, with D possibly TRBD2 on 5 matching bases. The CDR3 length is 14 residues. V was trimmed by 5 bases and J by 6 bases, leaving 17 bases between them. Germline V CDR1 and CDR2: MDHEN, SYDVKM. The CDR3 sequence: CASSQLSRAGEQYF. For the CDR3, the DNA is TGTGCCAGCAGTCAGCTTTCGCGGGCCGGCGAGCAGTACTTC.

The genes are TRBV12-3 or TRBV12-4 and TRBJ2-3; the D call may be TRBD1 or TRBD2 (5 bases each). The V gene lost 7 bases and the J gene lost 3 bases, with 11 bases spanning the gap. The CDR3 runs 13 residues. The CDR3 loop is CASTGAGTDTQYF. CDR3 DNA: TGTGCCAGCACCGGGGCTGGGACAGATACGCAGTATTTT.

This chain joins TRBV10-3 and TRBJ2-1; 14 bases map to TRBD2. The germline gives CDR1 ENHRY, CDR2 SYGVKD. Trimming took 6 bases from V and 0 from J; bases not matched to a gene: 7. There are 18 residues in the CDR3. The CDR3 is CAISPGLAGDSSYNEQFF. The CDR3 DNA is TGTGCCATCAGCCCGGGACTAGCGGGAGACAGCTCCTACAATGAGCAGTTCTTC.

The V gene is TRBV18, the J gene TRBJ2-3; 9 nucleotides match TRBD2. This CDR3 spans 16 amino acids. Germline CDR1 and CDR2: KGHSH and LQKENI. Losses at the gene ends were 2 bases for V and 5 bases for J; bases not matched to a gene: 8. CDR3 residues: CASSPFLAGAGDTQYF. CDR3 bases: TGTGCCAGCTCACCATTTTTAGCGGGAGCTGGAGATACGCAGTATTTT. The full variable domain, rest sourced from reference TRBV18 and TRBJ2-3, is NAGVMQNPRHLVRRRGQEARLRCSPMKGHSHVYWYRQLPEEGLKFMVYLQKENIIDESGMPKERFSAEFPKEGPSILRIQQVVRGDSAAYFCASSPFLAGAGDTQYFGPGTRLTVL.

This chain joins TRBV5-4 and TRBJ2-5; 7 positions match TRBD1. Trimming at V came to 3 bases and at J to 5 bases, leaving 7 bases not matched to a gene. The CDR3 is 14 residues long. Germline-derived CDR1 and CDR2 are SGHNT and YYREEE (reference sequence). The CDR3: CASSSGTAMETQYF. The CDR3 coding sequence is TGTGCCAGCAGCTCCGGGACAGCCATGGAGACCCAGTACTTC.

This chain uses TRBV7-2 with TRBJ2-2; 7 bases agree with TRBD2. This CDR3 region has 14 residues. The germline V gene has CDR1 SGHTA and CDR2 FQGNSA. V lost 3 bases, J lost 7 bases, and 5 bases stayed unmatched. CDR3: CASSLGGSSGELFF. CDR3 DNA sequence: TGTGCCAGCAGCTTGGGCGGGAGTAGCGGGGAGCTGTTTTTT.